These T cell receptor beta chains were read from a single sample in a study of blood T cell repertoires in COVID-19. TCRdb's table, derived via immunoSEQ multiplex PCR, lists solely in-frame clones and lacks some. The data show a few hundred thousand clones, 75% to 85% seen once. Sequencing was done on a sample of PBMCs or T cells enriched from blood (not recorded which). The receptor source for this set is a woman aged 40 to 50 with acute COVID-19. The CDR3 runs from the conserved cysteine through the conserved F or W. D genes are given only for firm matches. Some rows mark clone size as missing; the rest say once, few, many or name a class of expanded clone.

j_gene,d_gene,v_gene,abundance,CDR3nt,CDR3aa
TRBJ1-1,.,TRBV19,.,TGTGCCAGTAGTATCGGACTGACCAGCACTGAAGCTTTCTTT,CASSIGLTSTEAFF
TRBJ1-1,.,TRBV30,.,TGTGCCTGGAGTGTAGCGGGGCGGACTGAAGCTTTCTTT,CAWSVAGRTEAFF
TRBJ2-3,.,TRBV6-4,.,TGTGCCAGCAGTCCCCAACGGGGAAGCACAGATACGCAGTATTTT,CASSPQRGSTDTQYF
TRBJ2-3,.,TRBV6-5,.,TGTGCCAGCAGTTGGACTATTTTAAGTGACCCCGATACGCAGTATTTT,CASSWTILSDPDTQYF
TRBJ1-5,TRBD1,TRBV27,.,TGTGCCAGCAGTTCCCGGGACAGGGGCCCCCAGCATTTT,CASSSRDRGPQHF
TRBJ2-2,.,TRBV9,.,TGTGCCAGCAGCCCGCGGGGGCAGACGAACACCGGGGAGCTGTTTTTT,CASSPRGQTNTGELFF
TRBJ1-1,.,TRBV10-1,few,TGCGCCAGCTCAGGAGGGAACACTGAAGCTTTCTTT,CASSGGNTEAFF
TRBJ1-5,TRBD1,TRBV18,.,TGTGCCAGCTCAGGTTTACAGGGGCGAAATCAGCCCCAGCATTTT,CASSGLQGRNQPQHF
TRBJ2-3,TRBD1,TRBV19,.,TGTGCCAGTAGTATAGATCTCCCCGACAGGGCCCCCACAGATACGCAGTATTTT,CASSIDLPDRAPTDTQYF
TRBJ2-5,.,TRBV18,.,TGTGCCAGCTCACCTGGACAGAGTCAAGAGACCCAGTACTTC,CASSPGQSQETQYF
TRBJ1-4,.,TRBV5-1,.,TGCGCCAGCAGCTTGAGCGGGCGGGATAATGAAAAACTGTTTTTT,CASSLSGRDNEKLFF
TRBJ1-5,.,TRBV5-5,.,TGTGCCAGCAGCTTGGATGTGAGCATTAGCAATCAGCCCCAGCATTTT,CASSLDVSISNQPQHF
TRBJ1-4,.,TRBV28,.,TGTGCCAGCAGTACAGCCGGGATCCCGAATGAAAAACTGTTTTTT,CASSTAGIPNEKLFF
TRBJ2-3,TRBD2,TRBV19,once,TGTGCCAGTAGTATTCGGACTAGCAGGACAGATACGCAGTATTTT,CASSIRTSRTDTQYF
TRBJ2-3,TRBD2,TRBV19,.,TGTGCCAGTAGCCCGACTAGCGGGAGTGGTACGCAGTATTTT,CASSPTSGSGTQYF
TRBJ2-3,TRBD1,TRBV27,few,TGTGCCACCGTCCCCTATGGGGACAGGGGCACAGATACGCAGTATTTT,CATVPYGDRGTDTQYF
TRBJ1-2,.,TRBV29-1,.,TGCAGCGTTGAAGATCCGCGGGAGGGCTATGGCTACACCTTC,CSVEDPREGYGYTF
TRBJ1-1,.,TRBV9,.,TGTGCCAGCAGCCATACTGAACTGAACACTGAAGCTTTCTTT,CASSHTELNTEAFF
TRBJ1-2,TRBD1,TRBV2,.,TGTGCCAGAAACAGGGGGCCTGACTATGGCTACACCTTC,CARNRGPDYGYTF
TRBJ2-1,TRBD2,TRBV4-1,few,TGCGCCAGCAGCCAAGGGGTAGCGGGAGCTGATTGGAATGAGCAGTTCTTC,CASSQGVAGADWNEQFF
TRBJ1-3,.,TRBV7-2,once,TGTGCCAGCAGCTTAGACAGGGTCGGAAACACCATATATTTT,CASSLDRVGNTIYF
TRBJ1-6,.,TRBV7-6,few,TGTGCCAGCAGCTCCTGGGGCCAGAATTCACCCCTCCACTTT,CASSSWGQNSPLHF
TRBJ2-1,.,TRBV5-4,.,TGTGCCAGCAGCCCTAGAAGAGGGAATGATGAGCAGTTCTTC,CASSPRRGNDEQFF
TRBJ1-5,.,TRBV30,.,TGTGCCTGGAGTGAAAGGAGTAGCAATCAGCCCCAGCATTTT,CAWSERSSNQPQHF
TRBJ2-6,.,TRBV11-2,.,TGTGCCAGCAGCTTATTACGGGGCTCTGGGGCCAACGTCCTGACTTTC,CASSLLRGSGANVLTF
TRBJ1-1,.,TRBV29-1,.,TGCAGCGTTCACACGGGCGGGGCCACTGAAGCTTTCTTT,CSVHTGGATEAFF
TRBJ2-1,TRBD2,TRBV5-1,many,TGCGCCAGCAGCCTAGCGGGGTTCTACAATGAGCAGTTCTTC,CASSLAGFYNEQFF
TRBJ2-3,TRBD2,TRBV2,.,TGTGCCAGCAGTGTCCTAGCGGGGGGGCAGGATACGCAGTATTTT,CASSVLAGGQDTQYF
TRBJ2-5,.,TRBV5-1,.,TGCGCCAGCAGCTTCCAGACAGGGACTGGGGAGACCCAGTACTTC,CASSFQTGTGETQYF
TRBJ1-2,TRBD1,TRBV19,once,TGTGCCAGTAGTATACAGGGGGCGTCTGGCTACACCTTC,CASSIQGASGYTF
TRBJ2-7,.,TRBV7-8,large,TGTGCCAGCAGTTTTAGGACAGTGTCGACCTACGAGCAGTACTTC,CASSFRTVSTYEQYF
TRBJ1-4,.,TRBV5-4,few,TGTGCCAGCAGCTCGAGTTTTGAAAAACTGTTTTTT,CASSSSFEKLFF
TRBJ2-2,.,TRBV28,.,TGTGCCAGCAGTTTAAGGGGGGGGCCCACCGGGGAGCTGTTTTTT,CASSLRGGPTGELFF
TRBJ2-5,.,TRBV11-2,once,TGTGCCAGCAGCTTCAACGGGGGGCCAGAGACCCAGTACTTC,CASSFNGGPETQYF
TRBJ2-7,.,TRBV27,.,TGTGCCAGCAGTTTTGGGGAGTCTGTAGGCAGGACCTACGAGCAGTACTTC,CASSFGESVGRTYEQYF
TRBJ1-2,TRBD1,TRBV28,.,TGTGCCAGCAGAGAAACAGGGGCAGGGAAGGGCTACACCTTC,CASRETGAGKGYTF